This T cell receptor (beta chain) was sequenced in a study of T cell responses to AZD1222 COVID-19 vaccine. Study as a whole: Pooled in the analysis were second doses at about 4 or about 12 weeks. The study, taken as a whole, reports: Unmutated variant regions are reportedly targeted by nearly half of spike-specific TCRs. Increases in Spike-specific TCR breadth and depth were seen after two AZD1222 doses.

Data came from immunoSEQ multiplex PCR; TCRdb stores just in-frame clones and leaves some out. The repertoire holds over 150,000 clones, with approximately 90% as singletons. Comment on this clone: Its cognate antigen is unknown.

The length of the CDR3 is 19 residues. The sample was peripheral blood, taken on day 0 of AZD1222 vaccination. The chain combines TRBV21-1 with TRBJ1-6; the DNA was not used to check the table's D call, TRBD1. TRBV21-1 is a known pseudogene. The source is an adult in good health. The CDR3 loop reads CASSKVAFWRLGGNSPLHF. The CDR3 DNA reads TGTGCCAGCAGCAAAGTCGCTTTCTGGAGGTTAGGGGGTAATTCACCCCTCCACTTT.